The 27 T cell receptor beta chains reported below all come from one sample, sequenced in a study of blood T cell repertoires in COVID-19. The assay was immunoSEQ multiplex PCR, and TCRdb's table has in-frame clones only and misses some. Among some 220,000 clones listed, 84% were seen once. The material sequenced was peripheral blood. These TCRs come from a man aged 45 to 65 with active or convalescent COVID-19.

This chain uses TRBV3-1 (or the pseudogene TRBV3-2) with TRBJ1-4; 8 nucleotides match TRBD1. This CDR3 comprises 14 residues. V lost 3 bases to trimming and J lost 7 bases; unmatched junction nucleotides: 4. Germline V lookup: CDR1 LGHDT, CDR2 YNNKEL (reference sequence). The CDR3 DNA follows: TGTGCCAGCAGCCAGACAGGGGAGGGTGAAAAACTGTTTTTT. It specifies CASSQTGEGEKLFF.

This chain links TRBV29-1 with TRBJ1-3; 8 nucleotides agree with TRBD1. V lost 1 base to trimming and J lost 5 bases; unmatched junction nucleotides: 13. CDR1 and CDR2 (germline): SQVTM, ANQGSEA. The CDR3 is 17 residues long. This chain's CDR3 is CSVEGVSDRELRNTIYF. In nucleotides, the CDR3 is TGCAGCGTTGAAGGAGTATCGGACAGGGAACTACGAAACACCATATATTTT.

The genes are TRBV28 and TRBJ2-7, with 9 bases matching TRBD2. This CDR3 contains 15 residues. The germline CDR1 and CDR2 sequences are MDHEN and SYDVKM. The junction had 9 bases not matched to a gene; V was cut back by 3 bases and J by 6 bases. CDR3 amino acids: CASSLEIAGVSEQYF. The CDR3, as DNA: TGTGCCAGCAGTTTGGAGATAGCGGGAGTATCCGAGCAGTACTTC.

The chain uses TRBV7-9 and TRBJ2-5; no clear D gene. The CDR3 spans 12 residues. V was shortened by 5 bases and J by 5 bases, with 9 bases between the two germline ends. The germline CDR1 and CDR2 sequences are SEHNR and FQNEAQ (reference sequence). The CDR3 region has the DNA TGTGCCAGCAGCATTCTCGGGGAGACCCAGTACTTC. Protein product: CASSILGETQYF.

The J gene is TRBJ2-7, the V gene TRBV2; 8 bases are a match to TRBD1. Per germline, CDR1 SNHLY and CDR2 FYNNEI. Trimming cost V 4 bases and J 4 bases; bases outside gene matches: 3. The CDR3 contains 13 residues. The CDR3 region has the DNA TGTGCCAGCAGTGCAGGGGGCGCTTACGAGCAGTACTTC. This codes for CASSAGGAYEQYF.

This clone was detected only a few times. J is TRBJ1-1 and V is TRBV29-1, with D possibly matching TRBD1 (6 bases). The V end lost 4 bases, the J end lost 5 bases, and 20 bases lay between the germline ends. Germline CDR1 reads SQVTM; CDR2 reads ANQGSEA. The CDR3 extends over 15 amino acids. The CDR3 protein is CSVVTGSRGWTEAFF. Written as DNA, the CDR3 is TGCAGCGTTGTAACAGGGTCTCGTGGGTGGACTGAAGCTTTCTTT.

This clone has a handful of counts. This chain links TRBV12-3 or TRBV12-4 with TRBJ1-2; 9 bases fit TRBD1. V gave up 6 bases and J gave up 4 bases; unmatched junction bases: 3. The CDR3 totals 13 residues. In DNA, the CDR3 is TGTGCCAGCAGCCCGACAGGGGGCTATGGCTACACCTTC. Its translation: CASSPTGGYGYTF.

V is TRBV7-9 and J is TRBJ1-1, with D possibly being TRBD1 (5 bases). The CDR3 consists of 17 residues. The V end lost 1 base, the J end lost 3 bases, and 18 bases lay between the germline ends. Germline CDR1 SEHNR, CDR2 FQNEAQ (reference sequence). CDR3 amino acids: CASSLDRHRNGDTEAFF. The CDR3 DNA reads TGTGCCAGCAGCTTAGACCGGCACAGGAATGGGGACACTGAAGCTTTCTTT.

The chain has TRBV7-3 and TRBJ2-5; the match to TRBD2 covers 11 bases. The germline CDR1 and CDR2 sequences are SGHTA and FQGTGA. This CDR3 is built from 16 residues. V shed 6 bases, J shed 3 bases, and the junction held 9 bases outside the gene matches. CDR3 protein: CASRLGLAETEETQYF. The CDR3 DNA is TGTGCCAGCAGGTTGGGACTAGCGGAAACGGAAGAGACCCAGTACTTC.

A word on this clone: Other DNA variants within this sample encode the same CDR3. The rearrangement joins TRBV7-2 to TRBJ2-3, with D possibly being TRBD2 (5 bases). This CDR3 region has 15 residues. Germline V CDR1 and CDR2: SGHTA, FQGNSA. The V and J ends lost 1 base and 3 bases respectively, with 11 bases between them. CDR3 nucleotide sequence: TGTGCCAGCAGCTTAGAGGGAGTAGGGACAGATACGCAGTATTTT. It encodes CASSLEGVGTDTQYF. The complete variable domain, with remaining parts taken from reference TRBV7-2 and TRBJ2-3, reads GAGVSQSPSNKVTEKGKDVELRCDPISGHTALYWYRQSLGQGLEFLIYFQGNSAPDKSGLPSDRFSAERTGGSVSTLTIQRTQQEDSAVYLCASSLEGVGTDTQYFGPGTRLTVL.

The rearrangement joins TRBV2 to TRBJ1-1; D call uncertain. Trimming took 6 bases from V and 1 from J, leaving 9 bases between them. This CDR3 region has 13 residues. CDR1 SNHLY and CDR2 FYNNEI come from the germline V gene. CDR3 sequence (DNA): TGTGCCAGCAGCGTTGACTCGAACACTGAAGCTTTCTTT. It specifies CASSVDSNTEAFF.

The CDR3 DNA reads as TGTGCCACCCTCCCTACGGAGAATTACGAGCAGTACTTC. Translated, it gives CATLPTENYEQYF. The chain has TRBV24-1 and TRBJ2-7; no definite D call. Germline CDR1 and CDR2: KGHDR and SFDVKD. With 9 bases removed from V and 4 bases from J, the gap between germline ends came to 15 bases. CDR3 length: 13 amino acids.

The chain combines TRBV6-1 with TRBJ1-5, with no clear D. Trimming took 2 bases from V and 7 from J, leaving 15 bases between them. The CDR3 extends over 15 amino acids. CDR1 is MNHNS, CDR2 SASEGT, per germline. CDR3 amino acids: CASSERGILGQPQHF. The CDR3 region has the DNA TGTGCCAGCAGTGAACGGGGTATCCTTGGGCAGCCCCAGCATTTT.

The rearrangement joins TRBV3-1 (or the pseudogene TRBV3-2) to TRBJ1-3, with TRBD1 matching over 7 bases. This CDR3 has 18 residues. V shed 1 base and J 7 bases; nucleotides not matched to a gene: 16. Germline V lookup: CDR1 LGHDT, CDR2 YNNKEL (reference sequence). The CDR3 bases are TGTGCCAGCAGCCAAGTCTCCCCGACAGGGCGGTTTCGGAACACCATATATTTT. Encoded protein: CASSQVSPTGRFRNTIYF.

The table lists this clone with a count of one. The V gene is TRBV11-2, the J gene TRBJ2-2; no clear D. V lost 2 bases, J lost 6 bases, and 13 bases lay in between. The CDR3 has 15 residues. Looked up from germline, CDR1 is SGHAT and CDR2 is FQNNGV. The DNA of the CDR3 is TGTGCCAGCAGCTTAAGTAGCCTGCGCTCCGGGGAGCTGTTTTTT. Translated: CASSLSSLRSGELFF.

The rearrangement joins TRBV28 to TRBJ2-3, with D perhaps TRBD1 (6 bases). CDR1 MDHEN and CDR2 SYDVKM come from the germline V gene. CDR3 length equals 14 residues. V lost 3 bases to trimming and J lost 2 bases, with 9 bases between them. The CDR3 region is CASSFDRPTDTQYF. As DNA, the CDR3 is TGTGCCAGCAGTTTTGACAGGCCCACAGATACGCAGTATTTT.

This chain joins TRBV2 and TRBJ2-1; 10 nucleotides match TRBD2. This CDR3 has 15 residues. Germline CDR1 and CDR2: SNHLY and FYNNEI. V shed 7 bases and J 4 bases; nucleotides not matched to a gene: 7. The CDR3 protein is CASKLAGARYNEQFF. CDR3 coding DNA: TGTGCCAGCAAGCTAGCGGGAGCTCGATACAATGAGCAGTTCTTC.

The chain is built from TRBV28 and TRBJ1-1; no firm D call. The germline V and J ends were trimmed by 7 bases and 1 base, with 10 bases remaining between them. CDR1 and CDR2 from the germline V gene are MDHEN and SYDVKM. The CDR3 is 13 amino acids. The CDR3 bases are TGTGCCAGCAAGGATCGGGGGAACACTGAAGCTTTCTTT. This sequence encodes CASKDRGNTEAFF.

The V gene is TRBV6-1, the J gene TRBJ1-5; TRBD1 matches 8 bases. This CDR3 has 16 amino acids. Looked up from germline, CDR1 is MNHNS and CDR2 is SASEGT. J gave up 6 bases and V 4 bases, and 11 bases lay outside the gene matches. The CDR3 sequence: CASSGGAGGITQPQHF. The DNA for the CDR3 is TGTGCCAGCAGTGGAGGTGCAGGGGGCATTACTCAGCCCCAGCATTTT.

This clone was counted between two and nine times. The chain joins TRBV6-5 to TRBJ1-2; a weak D match, TRBD1 (5 bases). The CDR3 length is 12 residues. The V gene lost 7 bases and the J gene lost 1 base, with 7 bases spanning the gap. The germline CDR1 and CDR2 sequences are MNHEY and SVGAGI. CDR3 in amino acids: CASNRGNYGYTF. CDR3 nucleotides: TGTGCCAGCAATAGGGGTAACTATGGCTACACCTTC.

The J gene is TRBJ1-5, the V gene TRBV19; D is undetermined. V dropped 1 base and J dropped 6 bases, with 13 bases sitting between them. CDR3 length equals 15 residues. The V gene's germline CDR1 is LNHDA and CDR2 SQIVND (reference sequence). The CDR3 spells CASSIVGLGLQPQHF. In DNA form, the CDR3 reads TGTGCCAGTAGTATAGTCGGACTAGGGCTTCAGCCCCAGCATTTT.

This clone was counted ten times or more. The chain uses TRBV6-2 or TRBV6-3 and TRBJ2-7; D possibly corresponds to TRBD2 (5 bases). Germline assignment: CDR1 MNHEY and CDR2 SVGEGT. V was cut by 5 bases and J by 5 bases, with 19 bases left in between. CDR3 size: 15 residues. The CDR3 region is CASSMRLTPGNEQYF. As DNA, the CDR3 is TGTGCCAGCAGTATGAGACTCACTCCGGGGAACGAGCAGTACTTC.

The chain links TRBV5-1 to TRBJ1-3, with a tentative D call TRBD1 (5 bases). The germline V gene has CDR1 SGHRS and CDR2 YFSETQ. The CDR3 has 16 residues. Between the trimmed V and J ends, which lost 1 base and 0 bases, there was a span of 11 bases. The chain's CDR3 is CASSLQGSYSGNTIYF. CDR3 nucleotides: TGCGCCAGCAGCTTGCAGGGAAGCTACTCTGGAAACACCATATATTTT.

This chain connects TRBV28 to TRBJ1-5; a weak D match, TRBD1 (6 bases). The V gene's germline CDR1 is MDHEN and CDR2 SYDVKM. The CDR3 has 13 amino acids. Between the trimmed V and J ends, which lost 6 bases and 5 bases, there was a span of 11 bases. In DNA, the CDR3 is TGTGCCAGCAGGGACAGAACTTATCAGCCCCAGCATTTT. Translating gives CASRDRTYQPQHF.

The chain uses TRBV5-4 and TRBJ2-1; 12 bases match TRBD2. CDR3 length equals 16 residues. Trimming removed 1 base from V and 7 bases from J; junction bases left unmatched: 6. CDR1 SGHNT and CDR2 YYREEE come from the germline V gene (reference sequence). DNA of the CDR3: TGTGCCAGCAGCTTGCAACTAGCGGGGGGTTGGAATGAGCAGTTCTTC. Protein sequence: CASSLQLAGGWNEQFF.

The chain combines TRBV5-6 with TRBJ1-2; D remains ambiguous. Deletions cut 2 bases from V and 3 bases from J, with 8 bases between. CDR1 and CDR2 (germline): SGHDT, YYEEEE. The CDR3 extends over 13 amino acids. The CDR3 loop is CASSFRSDYGYTF. In DNA form, the CDR3 reads TGTGCCAGCAGCTTTCGCTCAGACTATGGCTACACCTTC.

V and J are TRBV4-2 and TRBJ1-2, with a tentative D call TRBD1 (5 bases). Trimming stripped 3 bases from V and 10 bases from J, with 12 bases between. CDR3 length: 12 amino acids. CDR1 LGHNA and CDR2 YNFKEQ come from the germline V gene. CDR3 DNA: TGTGCCAGCAGCCAGACGGGGGGAGCCTACACCTTC. It is translated as CASSQTGGAYTF.